This T cell receptor beta chain was captured in a study of blood T cell repertoires in COVID-19. The cohort comprised adults aged roughly 18 to 100 years residing in under 25 US areas. Germline V lookup: CDR1 MDHEN, CDR2 SYDVKM. The V and J ends lost 8 bases and 7 bases, in that order; junction bases with no gene match: 8. The CDR3 has 13 residues. Only one count was recorded for this clone. Only in-frame clones appear in the TCRdb table, and some are missing; sequencing was by immunoSEQ multiplex PCR. The repertoire holds some 250,000 clones, with more than 75% as singletons. The sequence was obtained from a woman aged 40 to 50 with acute COVID-19. J is TRBJ2-7 and V is TRBV28, with 10 positions matching TRBD1. The sequenced sample was PBMCs or T cells enriched from blood (not recorded which). The CDR3 region is CASAGQGGEEQYF. The DNA of the CDR3 is TGTGCCAGCGCCGGACAGGGGGGTGAGGAGCAGTACTTC. The entire variable domain, with the rest obtained from reference TRBV28 and TRBJ2-7, is as follows: DVKVTQSSRYLVKRTGEKVFLECVQDMDHENMFWYRQDPGLGLRLIYFSYDVKMKEKGDIPEGYSVSREKKERFSLILESASTNQTSMYLCASAGQGGEEQYFGPGTRLTVT.